This T cell receptor (beta chain) was observed in a study of T cells in Graves' hyperthyroidism and ophthalmopathy (dated by TCRdb to about 2019). With respect to the entire study: Peripheral blood samples were taken at initial diagnosis, before any treatment was given. A discovery cohort of about 95 patients, roughly 40 with Graves' ophthalmopathy and approximately 60 with stable Graves' hyperthyroidism, was used to find distinguishing TCR V-J signatures. An independent validation cohort of under 20 hyperthyroidism patients and about 15 patients who later progressed to ophthalmopathy tested prospective prediction of ophthalmopathy. The approximately 90 discovery patients were divided at random into training and test sets in a 7:3 ratio. Thyroid tissue and blood T-cell repertoires from six or seven Graves' hyperthyroidism patients were also compared in the study. After sampling, hyperthyroidism patients received methimazole starting at 30 mg daily, and ophthalmopathy patients received high-dose intravenous methylprednisolone. According to the paper, TCR Vbeta CDR3 sequencing was carried out on around 140 peripheral blood samples, which came from fewer than 50 ophthalmopathy, around 75 hyperthyroidism and roughly 17 progressor patients. Overall study results and their limits: Sample size was not statistically predetermined, and investigators were not blinded to group allocation. During validation, the model predicted progression to ophthalmopathy a median of approximately 7 months ahead of onset, with around 71% sensitivity and 72% to 80% specificity. A model built on a 13 V-J signature distinguished ophthalmopathy from stable hyperthyroidism, reaching 85% to 90% sensitivity and under 84% specificity in cross-validation and 80%/75% in testing. Most expanded thyroid clonotypes (frequency above 0.001) were also found in blood, which suggests that blood repertoires may mirror thyroid immune responses.

About this clonotype itself: The antigen it binds to is not known. Base qualities were left out, and no much larger clone turns up one base away.

The TCR beta CDR3 regions were amplified from the RNA transcripts. The TCR CDR3 was subjected to a first round of RT-PCR using the HTBI primer set and the Qiagen OneStep RT-PCR kit. The libraries were constructed in a second round of multiplex PCR and then size-selected and purified. Paired-end sequencing of the libraries was performed with 100 bp reads on an Illumina HiSeq2000. Per the authors' processing: SOAPnuke was used to process the raw data, throwing out any read that contained adapters or uncalled bases, had a mean Phred below 15, or lacked an exact constant-primer or identifier match. COPE v1.2.5 was used to merge high-quality paired reads, and clonotypes were defined as unique nucleotide sequences. Clonotypes were aligned to IMGT TRBV, TRBD and TRBJ reference segments using MiTCR v1.1. Only V-J combinations with frequency above 0.0001, covering roughly 99% of repertoires, were analysed. The TCS score was defined as the ratio of F50 (clonal expansion) to E x V (chaos), calculated using BLOSUM62-based TCRdist between CDR3 peptides within each V-J. Welch's t-statistics and random forest reduced some 510 V-J features to under 15, which were used in a naive Bayes classifier (R e1071). The similarity between thyroid and blood repertoires was quantified using the Morisita-Horn index. Using fastp at Q25 and MiXCR, TCRdb reprocessed the public reads and kept productive beta chains. Merged by CDR3 protein, the rows form single entries marked with the most common genes and DNA. The V and J calls follow TCRdb's processing rather than the paper's. For this sample the table gives hundreds of thousands of distinct CDR3 sequences, of which 35% were detected only once. The ten largest make up 31% of the sample.

Graves' hyperthyroidism was defined as stable when no progression to ophthalmopathy occurred over 18 months of follow-up. The hyperthyroidism patients were between 18 and 65 years old and newly diagnosed, with a disease duration of less than 2 months. The study excluded patients with uncontrolled infections, other autoimmune diseases, pregnancy or lactation. Diagnoses were established on the basis of clinical symptoms, serum thyroxine and TRAb, thyroid ultrasound, and orbital computed tomography. Ficoll-Paque density gradient centrifugation was used to isolate PBMCs from around 10 ml of fresh peripheral blood. Total RNA was extracted with Trizol reagent, and quality was checked on an Agilent 2100 Bioanalyzer. At the junction V is shortened by 7 bases and J by 3 bases, with 12 bases in between. From the germline V gene (reference sequence), CDR1 is SEHNR and CDR2 is FQNEAQ. The CDR3 runs 14 residues from the cysteine to the phenylalanine. Just CDR3 DNA is preserved here, 42 bases in frame from base 1.

The chain links TRBV7-9 with TRBJ2-2; the D gene remains uncertain. The sequenced material came from blood. The clonotype comes from a woman aged 40 to 49 with Graves' hyperthyroidism. The CDR3 reads as follows: CASTSQVYTGELFF. The DNA sequence is given as TGTGCCAGCACCTCTCAGGTGTACACCGGGGAGCTGTTTTTT.